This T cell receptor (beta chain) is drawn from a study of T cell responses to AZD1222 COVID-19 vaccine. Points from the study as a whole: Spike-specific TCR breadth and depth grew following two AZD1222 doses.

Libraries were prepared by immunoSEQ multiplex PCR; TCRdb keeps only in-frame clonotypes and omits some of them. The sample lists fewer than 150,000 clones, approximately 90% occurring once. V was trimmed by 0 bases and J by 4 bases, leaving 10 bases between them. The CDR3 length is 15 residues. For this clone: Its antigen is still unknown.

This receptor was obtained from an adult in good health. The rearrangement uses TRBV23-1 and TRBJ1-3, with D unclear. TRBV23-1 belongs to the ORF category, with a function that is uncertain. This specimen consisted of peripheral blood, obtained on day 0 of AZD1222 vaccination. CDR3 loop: CASSQSVYEGNTIYF. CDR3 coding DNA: TGCGCCAGCAGTCAATCCGTATACGAGGGAAACACCATATATTTT.